The entry that follows covers one TCR beta chain sequence. J gave up 3 bases and V 7 bases, and 11 bases lay outside the gene matches. This CDR3 is built from 15 residues. From germline, CDR1 is SQVTM and CDR2 ANQGSEA. The sample belongs to a study of T cells in Graves' hyperthyroidism and ophthalmopathy. From roughly 10 ml of fresh peripheral blood, PBMCs were isolated. Template material for amplifying TCR beta CDR3 regions consisted of RNA transcripts. The HTBI set primed first-round TCR CDR3 RT-PCR. TCRdb re-derived calls from the multiplex PCR reads in MiXCR, one entry per CDR3 protein. Of about 400,000 distinct CDR3 sequences in the sample, 15% were seen once.

Sequenced sample: blood. The J gene is TRBJ2-3, the V gene TRBV29-1, with 9 positions matching TRBD2. The receptor was isolated from a woman in her 30s with Graves' hyperthyroidism. CDR3 DNA sequence: TGCAGCGCCGAGGGGGCTAGCGGGGAGACAGATACGCAGTATTTT. It encodes CSAEGASGETDTQYF.